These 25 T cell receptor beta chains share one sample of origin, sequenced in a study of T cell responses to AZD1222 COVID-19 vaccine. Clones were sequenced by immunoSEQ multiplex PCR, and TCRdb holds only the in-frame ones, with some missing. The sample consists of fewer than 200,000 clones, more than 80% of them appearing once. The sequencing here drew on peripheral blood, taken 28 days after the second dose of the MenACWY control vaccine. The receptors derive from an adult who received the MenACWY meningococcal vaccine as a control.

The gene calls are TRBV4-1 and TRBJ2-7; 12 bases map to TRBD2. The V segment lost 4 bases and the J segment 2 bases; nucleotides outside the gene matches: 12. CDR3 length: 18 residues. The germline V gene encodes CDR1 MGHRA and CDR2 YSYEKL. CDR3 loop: CASSPQASGRADPYEQYF. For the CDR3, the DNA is TGCGCCAGCAGCCCACAGGCTAGCGGGAGGGCGGACCCCTACGAGCAGTACTTC.

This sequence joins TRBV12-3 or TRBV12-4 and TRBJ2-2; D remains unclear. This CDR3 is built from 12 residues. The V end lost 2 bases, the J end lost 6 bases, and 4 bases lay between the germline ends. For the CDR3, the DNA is TGTGCCAGCAGTTTAATTTCCGGGGAGCTGTTTTTT. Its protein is CASSLISGELFF.

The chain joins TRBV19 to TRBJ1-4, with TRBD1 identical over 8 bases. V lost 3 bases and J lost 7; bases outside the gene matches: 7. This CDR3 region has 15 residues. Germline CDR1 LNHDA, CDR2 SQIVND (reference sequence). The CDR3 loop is CASSISTGGREKLFF. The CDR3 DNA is TGTGCCAGTAGTATCTCAACAGGGGGACGTGAAAAACTGTTTTTT.

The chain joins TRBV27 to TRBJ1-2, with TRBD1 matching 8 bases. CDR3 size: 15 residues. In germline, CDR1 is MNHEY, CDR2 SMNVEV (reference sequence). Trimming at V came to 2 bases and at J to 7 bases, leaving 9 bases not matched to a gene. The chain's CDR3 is CASSLADRGPSGYTF. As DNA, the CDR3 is TGTGCCAGCAGTTTAGCCGACAGGGGCCCGTCTGGCTACACCTTC.

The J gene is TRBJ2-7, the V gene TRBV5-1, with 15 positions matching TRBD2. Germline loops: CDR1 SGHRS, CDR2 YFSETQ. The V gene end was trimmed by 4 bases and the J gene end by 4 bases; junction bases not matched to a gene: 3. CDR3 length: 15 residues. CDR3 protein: CASSRGTSGRYEQYF. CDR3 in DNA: TGCGCCAGCAGCAGAGGGACTAGCGGGAGGTACGAGCAGTACTTC.

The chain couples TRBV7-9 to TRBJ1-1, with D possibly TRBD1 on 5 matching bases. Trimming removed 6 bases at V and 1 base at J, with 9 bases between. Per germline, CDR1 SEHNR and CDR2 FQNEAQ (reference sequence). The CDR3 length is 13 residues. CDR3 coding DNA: TGTGCCAGCAGGGGGGACTCGAACACTGAAGCTTTCTTT. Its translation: CASRGDSNTEAFF.

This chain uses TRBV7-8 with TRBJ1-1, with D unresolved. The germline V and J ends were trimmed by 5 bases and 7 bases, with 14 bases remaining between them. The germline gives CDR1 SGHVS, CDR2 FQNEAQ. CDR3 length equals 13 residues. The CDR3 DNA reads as TGTGCCAGCAGCCATGGTGGAGGGAGTGAAGCTTTCTTT. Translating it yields CASSHGGGSEAFF.

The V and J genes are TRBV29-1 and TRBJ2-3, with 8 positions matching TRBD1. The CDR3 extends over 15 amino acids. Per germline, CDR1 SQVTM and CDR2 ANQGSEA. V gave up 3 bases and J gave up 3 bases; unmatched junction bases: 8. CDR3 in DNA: TGCAGCGTTGAGAGGACAGGGCTGCGTACAGATACGCAGTATTTT. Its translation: CSVERTGLRTDTQYF.

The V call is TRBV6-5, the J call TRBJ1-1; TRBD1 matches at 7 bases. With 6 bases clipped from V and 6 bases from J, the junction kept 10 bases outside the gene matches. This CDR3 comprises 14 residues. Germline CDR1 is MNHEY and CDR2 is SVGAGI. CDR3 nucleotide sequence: TGTGCCAGCAGGGGGGGACAGCCGTGGGCTGAAGCTTTCTTT. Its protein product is CASRGGQPWAEAFF.

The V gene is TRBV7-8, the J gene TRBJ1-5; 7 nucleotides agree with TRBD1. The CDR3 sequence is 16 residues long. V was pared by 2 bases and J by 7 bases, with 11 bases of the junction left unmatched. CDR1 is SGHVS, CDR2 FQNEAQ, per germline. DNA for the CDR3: TGTGCCAGCAGCTTATGGGCAGGGGGTCTCGACCAGCCCCAGCATTTT. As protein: CASSLWAGGLDQPQHF.

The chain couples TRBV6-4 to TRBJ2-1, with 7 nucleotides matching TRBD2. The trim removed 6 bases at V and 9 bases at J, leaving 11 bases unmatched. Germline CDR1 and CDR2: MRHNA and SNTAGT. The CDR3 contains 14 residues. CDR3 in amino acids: CASSGEAGVGEQFF. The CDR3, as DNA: TGTGCCAGCAGCGGTGAGGCGGGAGTGGGTGAGCAGTTCTTC.

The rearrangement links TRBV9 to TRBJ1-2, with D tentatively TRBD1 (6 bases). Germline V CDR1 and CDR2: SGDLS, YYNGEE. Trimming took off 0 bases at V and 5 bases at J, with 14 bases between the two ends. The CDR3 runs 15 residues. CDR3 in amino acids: CASSVEDSMTYGYTF. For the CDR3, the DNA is TGTGCCAGCAGCGTAGAGGACAGCATGACGTATGGCTACACCTTC.

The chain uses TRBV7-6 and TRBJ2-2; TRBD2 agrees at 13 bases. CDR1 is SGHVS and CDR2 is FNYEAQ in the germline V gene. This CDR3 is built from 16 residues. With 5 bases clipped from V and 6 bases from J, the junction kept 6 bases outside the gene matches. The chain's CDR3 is CASSMTSGRPPGELFF. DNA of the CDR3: TGTGCCAGCAGCATGACTAGCGGGAGGCCCCCCGGGGAGCTGTTTTTT.

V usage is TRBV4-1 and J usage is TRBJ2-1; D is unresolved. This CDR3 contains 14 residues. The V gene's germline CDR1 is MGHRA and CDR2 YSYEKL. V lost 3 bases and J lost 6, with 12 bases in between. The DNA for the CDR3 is TGCGCCAGCAGCCATGTCGCTACACCCAATGAGCAGTTCTTC. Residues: CASSHVATPNEQFF.

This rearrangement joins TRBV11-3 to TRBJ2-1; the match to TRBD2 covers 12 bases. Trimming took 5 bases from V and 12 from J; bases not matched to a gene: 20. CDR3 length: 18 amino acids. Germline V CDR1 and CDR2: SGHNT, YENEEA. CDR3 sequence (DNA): TGTGCCAGCAGCAACCGATACCCTCTGGCTAGCGGGAGGGGCGCGCAGTTCTTC. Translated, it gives CASSNRYPLASGRGAQFF.

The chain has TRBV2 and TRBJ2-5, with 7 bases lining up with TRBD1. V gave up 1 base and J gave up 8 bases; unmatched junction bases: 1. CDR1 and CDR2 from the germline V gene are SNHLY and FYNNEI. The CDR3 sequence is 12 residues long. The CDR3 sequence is CASSEDRGTQYF. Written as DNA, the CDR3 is TGTGCCAGCAGTGAAGACAGGGGCACCCAGTACTTC.

CDR3 region: CSVEVGAKAFF. The CDR3 coding sequence is TGCAGCGTTGAAGTTGGCGCCAAAGCTTTCTTT. The chain combines TRBV29-1 with TRBJ1-1; D is ambiguous. The length of the CDR3 is 11 residues. The germline gives CDR1 SQVTM, CDR2 ANQGSEA. The V gene lost 1 base and the J gene lost 9 bases, with 9 bases spanning the gap.

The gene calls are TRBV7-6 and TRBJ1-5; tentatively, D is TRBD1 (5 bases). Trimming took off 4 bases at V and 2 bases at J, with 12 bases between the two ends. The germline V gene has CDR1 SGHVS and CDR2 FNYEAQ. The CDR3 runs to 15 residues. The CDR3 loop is CASSSQPQGNQPQHF. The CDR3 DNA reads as TGTGCCAGCAGCTCCCAGCCACAGGGCAATCAGCCCCAGCATTTT.

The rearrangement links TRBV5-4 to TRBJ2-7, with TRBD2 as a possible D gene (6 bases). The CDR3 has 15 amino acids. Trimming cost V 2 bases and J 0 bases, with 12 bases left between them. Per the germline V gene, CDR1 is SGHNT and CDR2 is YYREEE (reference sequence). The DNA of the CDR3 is TGTGCCAGCAGCTTATCTAGCGTTCACTCCTACGAGCAGTACTTC. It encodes CASSLSSVHSYEQYF.

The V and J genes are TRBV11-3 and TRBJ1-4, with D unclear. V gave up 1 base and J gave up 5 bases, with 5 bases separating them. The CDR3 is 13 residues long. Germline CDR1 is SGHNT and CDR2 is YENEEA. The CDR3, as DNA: TGTGCCAGCAGCTTAGGCGGGAATGAAAAACTGTTTTTT. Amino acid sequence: CASSLGGNEKLFF.

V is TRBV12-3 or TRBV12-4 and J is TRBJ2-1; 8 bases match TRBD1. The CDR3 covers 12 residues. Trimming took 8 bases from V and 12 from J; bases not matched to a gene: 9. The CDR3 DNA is TGTGCCAGCCAAAGGGCCGGGACAGGGCAGTTCTTC. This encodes CASQRAGTGQFF.

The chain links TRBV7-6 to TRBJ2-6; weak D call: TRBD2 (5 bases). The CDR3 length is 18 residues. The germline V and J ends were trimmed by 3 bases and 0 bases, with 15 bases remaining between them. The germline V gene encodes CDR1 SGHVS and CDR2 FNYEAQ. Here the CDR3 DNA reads TGTGCCAGCAGCTTGGGAGTGGACCCCTCCTCTGGGGCCAACGTCCTGACTTTC. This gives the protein CASSLGVDPSSGANVLTF.

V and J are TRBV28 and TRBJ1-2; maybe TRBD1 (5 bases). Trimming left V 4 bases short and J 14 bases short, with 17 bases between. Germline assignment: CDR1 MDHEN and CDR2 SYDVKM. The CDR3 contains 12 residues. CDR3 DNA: TGTGCCAGCAGTTCTCCAGGGATCGCGAAGACCTTC. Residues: CASSSPGIAKTF.

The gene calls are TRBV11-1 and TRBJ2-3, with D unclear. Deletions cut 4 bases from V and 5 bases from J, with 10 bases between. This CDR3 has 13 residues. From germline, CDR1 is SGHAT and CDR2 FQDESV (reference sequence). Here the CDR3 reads CASSSKPGDTQYF. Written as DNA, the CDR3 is TGTGCCAGCAGCTCAAAGCCCGGAGATACGCAGTATTTT.

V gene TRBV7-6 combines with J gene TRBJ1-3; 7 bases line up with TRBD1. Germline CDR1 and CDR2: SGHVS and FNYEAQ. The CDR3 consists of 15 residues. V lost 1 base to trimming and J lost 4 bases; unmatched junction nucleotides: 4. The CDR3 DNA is TGTGCCAGCAGCTTAGACAGGGGACGAGGAAACACCATATATTTT. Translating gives CASSLDRGRGNTIYF.